This T cell receptor beta chain was recorded in a study of human T cells and chemical hapten exposure. Study context: It was small differences in pooled library volume that mainly caused per-sample TCR yields to vary. Findings and caveats of the study: TCRs exceeding a frequency of 1 in 1000 stayed unchanged under DPC sensitization.

The J segment lost 4 bases and the V segment lost 7 bases, leaving 3 bases of the junction unmatched. CDR1 and CDR2 (germline): MNHEY, SVGAGI. The CDR3 has 13 amino acids. MiXCR, run by TCRdb on the RACE reads, gives a single entry per CDR3 protein. Among 130,000 or so distinct CDR3 sequences listed, approximately 9.1% were seen once. About this clonotype: What it recognizes is unknown.

Sample time point: healthy volunteer bleed at 2 weeks. Unseparated into fractions, whole blood served as the source from which total RNA was extracted. This TCR came from a male donor in good health. Some clones in this sample may be carry-over from other donors' samples. This chain uses TRBV6-5 with TRBJ2-2; 7 nucleotides line up with TRBD2. Sequenced input: whole blood. CDR3 DNA: TGTGCCAGCAAACTAGCGAGCACCGGGGAGCTGTTTTTT. As protein: CASKLASTGELFF.